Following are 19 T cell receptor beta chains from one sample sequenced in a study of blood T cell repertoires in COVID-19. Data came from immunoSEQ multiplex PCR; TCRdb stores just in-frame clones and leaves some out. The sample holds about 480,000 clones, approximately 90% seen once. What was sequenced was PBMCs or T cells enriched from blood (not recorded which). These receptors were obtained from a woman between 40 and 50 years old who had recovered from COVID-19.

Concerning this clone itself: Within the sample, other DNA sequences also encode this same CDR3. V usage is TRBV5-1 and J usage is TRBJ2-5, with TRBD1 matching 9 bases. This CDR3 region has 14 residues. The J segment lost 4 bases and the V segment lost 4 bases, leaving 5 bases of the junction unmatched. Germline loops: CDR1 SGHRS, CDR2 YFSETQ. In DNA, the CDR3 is TGCGCCAGCAGCCTGGGACAGGGAGGAGAGACCCAGTACTTC. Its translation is CASSLGQGGETQYF.

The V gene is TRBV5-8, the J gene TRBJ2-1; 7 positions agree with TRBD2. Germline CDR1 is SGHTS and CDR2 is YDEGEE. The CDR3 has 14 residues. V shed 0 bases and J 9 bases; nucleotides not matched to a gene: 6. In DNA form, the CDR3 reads TGTGCCAGCAGCTTGGGCGGGAGTAATTTTGAGCAGTTCTTC. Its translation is CASSLGGSNFEQFF.

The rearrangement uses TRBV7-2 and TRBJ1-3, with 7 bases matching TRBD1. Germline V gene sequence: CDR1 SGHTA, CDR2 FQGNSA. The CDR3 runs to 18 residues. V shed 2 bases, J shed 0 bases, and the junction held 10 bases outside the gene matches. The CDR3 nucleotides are TGTGCCAGCAGCTTATTACACAGGGGAGTGAGCTCTGGAAACACCATATATTTT. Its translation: CASSLLHRGVSSGNTIYF. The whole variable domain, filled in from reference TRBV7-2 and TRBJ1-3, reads GAGVSQSPSNKVTEKGKDVELRCDPISGHTALYWYRQSLGQGLEFLIYFQGNSAPDKSGLPSDRFSAERTGGSVSTLTIQRTQQEDSAVYLCASSLLHRGVSSGNTIYFGEGSWLTVV.

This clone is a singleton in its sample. DNA for the CDR3: TGTGCCAGCAGCTTAGTAGGTGGGGGCACCATCGGAGGCTACACCTTC. Protein: CASSLVGGGTIGGYTF. This rearrangement joins TRBV11-1 to TRBJ1-2; D perhaps matches TRBD1 (6 bases). Deletions cut 1 base from V and 8 bases from J, with 20 bases between. This CDR3 is 16 amino acids long. Germline V gene lookup returns CDR1 SGHAT and CDR2 FQDESV (reference sequence).

For the CDR3, the DNA is TGTGCCAGCAGCCCGACAGGACTAGCGGGAGTAAAGACCCAGTACTTC. Protein sequence: CASSPTGLAGVKTQYF. The V gene is TRBV7-2, the J gene TRBJ2-5; 13 nucleotides align to TRBD2. V lost 5 bases to trimming and J lost 6 bases; unmatched junction nucleotides: 9. This CDR3 region has 16 residues. Germline CDR1 is SGHTA and CDR2 is FQGNSA.

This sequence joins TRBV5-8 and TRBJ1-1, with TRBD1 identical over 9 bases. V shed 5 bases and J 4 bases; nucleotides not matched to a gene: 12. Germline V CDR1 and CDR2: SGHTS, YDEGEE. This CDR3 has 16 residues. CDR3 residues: CASRWGDRDGSTEAFF. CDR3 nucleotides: TGTGCCAGCAGGTGGGGGGACAGGGACGGTAGCACTGAAGCTTTCTTT. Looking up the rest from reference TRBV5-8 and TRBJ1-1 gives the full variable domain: EAGVTQSPTHLIKTRGQQATLRCSPISGHTSVYWYQQALGLGLQFLLWYDEGEERNRGNFPPRFSGRQFPNYSSELNVNALELEDSALYLCASRWGDRDGSTEAFFGQGTRLTVV.

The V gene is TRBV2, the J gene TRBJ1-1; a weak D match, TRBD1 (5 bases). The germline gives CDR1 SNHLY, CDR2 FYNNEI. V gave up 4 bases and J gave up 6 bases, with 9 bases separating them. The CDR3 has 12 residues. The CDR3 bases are TGTGCCAGCAGTGGTCAGACAGCTGAAGCTTTCTTT. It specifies CASSGQTAEAFF.

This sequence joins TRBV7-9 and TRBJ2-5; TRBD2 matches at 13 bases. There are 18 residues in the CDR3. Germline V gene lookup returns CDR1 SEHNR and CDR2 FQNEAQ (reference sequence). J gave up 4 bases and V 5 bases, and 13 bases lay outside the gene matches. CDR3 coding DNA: TGTGCCAGCAGCCCAGGGACTAGCGGGGCCCCCTCCCGAGAGACCCAGTACTTC. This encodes CASSPGTSGAPSRETQYF. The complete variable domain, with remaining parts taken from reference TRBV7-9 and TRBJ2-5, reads DTGVSQNPRHKITKRGQNVTFRCDPISEHNRLYWYRQTLGQGPEFLTYFQNEAQLEKSRLLSDRFSAERPKGSFSTLEIQRTEQGDSAMYLCASSPGTSGAPSRETQYFGPGTRLLVL.

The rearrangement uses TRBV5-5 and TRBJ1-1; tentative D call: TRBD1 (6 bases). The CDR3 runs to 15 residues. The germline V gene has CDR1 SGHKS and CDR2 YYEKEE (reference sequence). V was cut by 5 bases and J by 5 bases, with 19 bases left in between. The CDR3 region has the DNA TGTGCCAGCAGACTTGGCGACGGGACATTTACTGAAGCTTTCTTT. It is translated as CASRLGDGTFTEAFF.

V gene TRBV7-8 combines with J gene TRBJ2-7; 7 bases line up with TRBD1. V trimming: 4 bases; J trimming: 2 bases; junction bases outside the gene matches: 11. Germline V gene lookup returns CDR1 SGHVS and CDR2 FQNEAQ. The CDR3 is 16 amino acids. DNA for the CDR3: TGTGCCAGCAGCTCGCACCGGGACAGCAAAGCCTACGAGCAGTACTTC. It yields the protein CASSSHRDSKAYEQYF. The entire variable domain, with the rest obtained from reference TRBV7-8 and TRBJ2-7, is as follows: GAGVSQSPRYKVAKRGQDVALRCDPISGHVSLFWYQQALGQGPEFLTYFQNEAQLDKSGLPSDRFFAERPEGSVSTLKIQRTQQEDSAVYLCASSSHRDSKAYEQYFGPGTRLTVT.

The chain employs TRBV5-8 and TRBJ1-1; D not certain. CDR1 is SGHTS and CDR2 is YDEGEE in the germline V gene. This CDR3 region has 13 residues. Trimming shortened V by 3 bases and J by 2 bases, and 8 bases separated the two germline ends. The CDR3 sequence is CASSWLANTEAFF. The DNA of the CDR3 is TGTGCCAGCAGCTGGCTGGCAAACACTGAAGCTTTCTTT. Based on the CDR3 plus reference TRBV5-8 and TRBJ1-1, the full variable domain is EAGVTQSPTHLIKTRGQQATLRCSPISGHTSVYWYQQALGLGLQFLLWYDEGEERNRGNFPPRFSGRQFPNYSSELNVNALELEDSALYLCASSWLANTEAFFGQGTRLTVV.

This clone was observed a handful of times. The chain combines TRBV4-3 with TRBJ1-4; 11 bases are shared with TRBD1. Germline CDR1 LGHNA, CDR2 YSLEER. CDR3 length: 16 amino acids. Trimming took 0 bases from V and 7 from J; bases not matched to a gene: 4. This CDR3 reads CASSQDGGTGGEKLFF. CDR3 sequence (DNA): TGCGCCAGCAGCCAAGATGGGGGGACAGGGGGTGAAAAACTGTTTTTT.

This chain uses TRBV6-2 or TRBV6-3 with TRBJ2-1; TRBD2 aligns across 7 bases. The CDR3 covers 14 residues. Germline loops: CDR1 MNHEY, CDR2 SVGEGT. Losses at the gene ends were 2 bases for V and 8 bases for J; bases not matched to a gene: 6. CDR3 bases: TGTGCCAGCAGTTACGTGGGGGGGGGATATGAGCAGTTCTTC. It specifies CASSYVGGGYEQFF.

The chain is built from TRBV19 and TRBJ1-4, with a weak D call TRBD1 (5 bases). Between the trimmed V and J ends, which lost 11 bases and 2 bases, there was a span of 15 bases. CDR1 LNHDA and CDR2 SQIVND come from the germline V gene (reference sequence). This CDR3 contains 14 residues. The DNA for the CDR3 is TGTGCCGGCCGGAGGGGTTTCACTAATGAAAAACTGTTTTTT. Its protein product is CAGRRGFTNEKLFF.

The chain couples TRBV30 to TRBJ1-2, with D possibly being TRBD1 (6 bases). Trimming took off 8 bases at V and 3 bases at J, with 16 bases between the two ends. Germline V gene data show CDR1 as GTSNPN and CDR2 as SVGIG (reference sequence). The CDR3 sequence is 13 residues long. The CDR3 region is CALRTVNYYGYTF. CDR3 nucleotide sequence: TGTGCCCTCAGGACAGTCAATTACTATGGCTACACCTTC.

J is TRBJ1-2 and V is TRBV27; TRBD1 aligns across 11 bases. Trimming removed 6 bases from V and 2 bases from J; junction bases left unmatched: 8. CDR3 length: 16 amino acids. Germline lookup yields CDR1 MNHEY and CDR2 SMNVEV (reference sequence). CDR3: CASSLTWTGGNYGYTF. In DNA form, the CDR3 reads TGTGCCAGCAGCCTTACTTGGACAGGGGGCAACTATGGCTACACCTTC.

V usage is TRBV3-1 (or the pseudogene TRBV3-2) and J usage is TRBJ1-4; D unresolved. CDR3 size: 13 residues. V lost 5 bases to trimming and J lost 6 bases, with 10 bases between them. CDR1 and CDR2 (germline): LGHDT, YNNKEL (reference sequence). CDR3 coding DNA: TGTGCCAGCAGCGCTGGCTGGTATGAAAAACTGTTTTTT. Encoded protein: CASSAGWYEKLFF.

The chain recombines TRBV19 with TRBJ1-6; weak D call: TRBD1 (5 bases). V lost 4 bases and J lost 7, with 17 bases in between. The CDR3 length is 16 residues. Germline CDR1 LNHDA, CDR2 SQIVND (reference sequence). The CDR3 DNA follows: TGTGCCAGTAGTAGCGAGTTAGGGGATAGGAATTCACCCCTCCACTTT. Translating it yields CASSSELGDRNSPLHF.

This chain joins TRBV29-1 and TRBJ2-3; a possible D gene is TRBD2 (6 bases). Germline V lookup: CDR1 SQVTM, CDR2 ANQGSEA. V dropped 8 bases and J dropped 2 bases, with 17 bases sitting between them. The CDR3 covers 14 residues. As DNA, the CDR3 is TGCAGCCTAAAACAGGAGGGACTCACAGATACGCAGTATTTT. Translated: CSLKQEGLTDTQYF.